This T cell receptor beta chain was sequenced during a study of graft-versus-host responses after intestinal transplantation (dated by TCRdb to about 2021). As for the study more broadly: The transplants that recipients got were multivisceral, liver-intestinal, or isolated intestinal. Anti-thymocyte globulin induction was given to all recipients, followed by maintenance tacrolimus and steroids for roughly 3 years. Rather than going through the commercial service, samples from a few later patients were sequenced in-house on an Illumina MiSeq and processed with MiXCR. A cohort of 24 intestinal transplant recipients, including one retransplant, was enrolled, and a few patients lacking pretransplant specimens were excluded. Alloreactive clones were identified by sequencing pre-transplant mixed lymphocyte reaction products and comparing these products with unstimulated pre-transplant donor and recipient T cells. A peak of at least 4% donor T cells among recipient peripheral blood mononuclear cells was the definition used for donor T cell macrochimerism. After intestinal transplantation, graft-versus-host and host-versus-graft alloreactive T cell clones in the graft, circulation and bone marrow were tracked using bulk TCR-beta CDR3 sequencing. The investigation overall reported the following: GvH clones turned up in recipient bone marrow, with some appearing earlier in ileal mucosa or blood, a pattern consistent with an intestinal mucosal origin. Early after transplant, peak levels of circulating GvH clones were found to be associated with declines in HvG clones. The relatively low number and heterogeneity of intestinal transplant patients limited the conclusions. In patients with donor T cell macrochimerism, the allografts had high GvH to HvG T cell clonal ratios.

To prepare the library, the immunoSEQ multiplex PCR assay was applied. For most patients, genomic DNA was isolated using the Qiagen DNeasy Blood and Tissue Kit and was shipped frozen to Adaptive Biotechnologies for TCR sequencing. High-throughput TCR-beta CDR3 sequencing of genomic DNA from most patients was performed by Adaptive Biotechnologies. The study's own analysis went as follows. TCR sequencing data for roughly 18 patients were retrieved from Adaptive's ImmunoSEQ software; three other patients were processed with MiXCR and VDJtools. CD4 versus CD8 sorting errors were corrected by removing sequences found in both subsets at a frequency ratio below 5:1. CDR3 nucleotide sequences shared by donor and recipient were removed because the origin of these sequences could not be assigned. To count as alloreactive, a clone needed at least 2-fold expansion over unstimulated cells and a minimum CFSE-low frequency of 0.002% (template counts) or 0.001% (read counts). Clones detected in sequenced pre-transplant spleen, lymph node, or MLR CFSE-low populations of the donor or recipient were defined as mappable. The cumulative frequency of alloreactive clones was calculated as a percentage of all sequences, weighted by copy number. This immuneACCESS table, as held by TCRdb, lists in-frame sequences with V and J called but not all clones. Of the missing ones, under half trace to an unresolved V gene in checked studies; the others have no known cause. Clone size and the V and J calls come from that table; the DNA yielded D and trimming. Within this sample are about 88,000 clones, with approximately 87% of them counted one time only. The top ten constitute 0.11% of the sample.

To note about this clone: What this receptor recognizes is not known. No per-base quality is available; no much larger clone lies one base away.

Based on the germline V gene, the CDR1 and CDR2 sequences are ENHRY and SYGVKD. The trim is 3 bases for V and 5 bases for J, with a gap of 16 bases between the germline ends. From the cysteine up to the phenylalanine, the CDR3 has a length of 16 residues. Just CDR3 DNA is preserved here, 48 bases in frame from base 1. The time point label on this specimen signifies: cells obtained before transplantation from donor or recipient. CD3+CD4+ and CD3+CD8+ populations were FACS-sorted from unstimulated pre-transplant donor and recipient cells taken from spleen or lymph nodes. Recombination linked TRBV10-3 to TRBJ2-2; the D gene assignment is ambiguous. The specimen comprised unstimulated CD4+ T cells sorted from spleen or lymph node cells, sampled before intestinal transplant. The origin of this receptor is a human donor who received an intestinal transplant. Read as DNA, the sequence is TGTGCCATCAGTGAAGTGAGAGAGATACCAACCGGGGAGCTGTTTTTT. The resulting protein is CAISEVREIPTGELFF.